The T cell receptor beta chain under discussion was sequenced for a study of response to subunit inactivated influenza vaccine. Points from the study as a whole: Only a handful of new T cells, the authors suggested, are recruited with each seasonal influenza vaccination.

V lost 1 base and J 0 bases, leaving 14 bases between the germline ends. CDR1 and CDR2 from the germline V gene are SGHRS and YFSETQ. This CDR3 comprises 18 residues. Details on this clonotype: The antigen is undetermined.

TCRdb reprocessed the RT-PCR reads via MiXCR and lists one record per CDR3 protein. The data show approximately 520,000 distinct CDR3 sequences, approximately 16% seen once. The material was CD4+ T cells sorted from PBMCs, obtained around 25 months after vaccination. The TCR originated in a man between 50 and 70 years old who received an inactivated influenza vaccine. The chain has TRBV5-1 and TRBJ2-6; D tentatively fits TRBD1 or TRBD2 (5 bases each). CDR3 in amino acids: CASSLYGGGGSGANVLTF. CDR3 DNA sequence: TGCGCCAGCAGCTTGTATGGAGGTGGGGGCTCTGGGGCCAACGTCCTGACTTTC.